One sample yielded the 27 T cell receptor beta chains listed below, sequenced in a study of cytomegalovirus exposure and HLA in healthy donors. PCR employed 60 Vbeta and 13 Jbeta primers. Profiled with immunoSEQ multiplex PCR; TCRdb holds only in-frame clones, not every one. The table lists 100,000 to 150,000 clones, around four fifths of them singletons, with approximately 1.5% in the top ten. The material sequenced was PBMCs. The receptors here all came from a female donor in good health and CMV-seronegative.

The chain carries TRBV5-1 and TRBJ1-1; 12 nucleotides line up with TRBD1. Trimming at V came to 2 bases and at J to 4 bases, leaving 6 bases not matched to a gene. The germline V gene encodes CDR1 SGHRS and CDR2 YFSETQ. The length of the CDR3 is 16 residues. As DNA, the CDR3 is TGCGCCAGCAGCTTCCGGGACAGGGGGCGAGGCACTGAAGCTTTCTTT. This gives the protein CASSFRDRGRGTEAFF.

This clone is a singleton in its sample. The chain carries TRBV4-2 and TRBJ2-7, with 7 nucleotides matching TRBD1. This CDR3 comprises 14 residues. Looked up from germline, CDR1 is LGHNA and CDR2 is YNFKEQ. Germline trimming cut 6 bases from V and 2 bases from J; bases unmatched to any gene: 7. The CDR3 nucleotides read TGTGCCAGCAGGGAGACAGGGATGCCCTACGAGCAGTACTTC. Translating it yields CASRETGMPYEQYF.

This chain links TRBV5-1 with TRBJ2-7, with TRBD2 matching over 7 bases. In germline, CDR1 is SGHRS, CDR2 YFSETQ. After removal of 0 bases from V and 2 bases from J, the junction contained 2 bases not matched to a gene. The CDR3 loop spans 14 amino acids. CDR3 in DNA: TGCGCCAGCAGCTTGGTCGGGACTACCTACGAGCAGTACTTC. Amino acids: CASSLVGTTYEQYF.

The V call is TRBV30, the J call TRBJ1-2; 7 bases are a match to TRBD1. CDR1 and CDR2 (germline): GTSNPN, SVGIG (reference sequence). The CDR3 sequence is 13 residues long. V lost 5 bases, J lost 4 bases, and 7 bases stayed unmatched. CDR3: CAWSTGLGYGYTF. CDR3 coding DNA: TGTGCCTGGTCGACAGGGTTGGGCTATGGCTACACCTTC. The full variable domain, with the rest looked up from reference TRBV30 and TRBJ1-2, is SQTIHQWPATLVQPVGSPLSLECTVEGTSNPNLYWYRQAAGRGLQLLFYSVGIGQISSEVPQNLSASRPQDRQFILSSKKLLLSDSGFYLCAWSTGLGYGYTFGSGTRLTVV.

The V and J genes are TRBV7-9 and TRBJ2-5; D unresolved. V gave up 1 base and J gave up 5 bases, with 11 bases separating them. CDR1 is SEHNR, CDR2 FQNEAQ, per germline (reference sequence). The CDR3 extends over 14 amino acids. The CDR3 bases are TGTGCCAGCAGCTTAGATACTAAAAGGGAGACCCAGTACTTC. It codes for CASSLDTKRETQYF.

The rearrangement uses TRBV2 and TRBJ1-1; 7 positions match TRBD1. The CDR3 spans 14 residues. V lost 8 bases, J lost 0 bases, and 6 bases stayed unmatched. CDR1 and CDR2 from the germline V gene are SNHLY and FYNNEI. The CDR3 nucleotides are TGTGCCAGCTTTTGGGACAGCATGAACACTGAAGCTTTCTTT. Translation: CASFWDSMNTEAFF.

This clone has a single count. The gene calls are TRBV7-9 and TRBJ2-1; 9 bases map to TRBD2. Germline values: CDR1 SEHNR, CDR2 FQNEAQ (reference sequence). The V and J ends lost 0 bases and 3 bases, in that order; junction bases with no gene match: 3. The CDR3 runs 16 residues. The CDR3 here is CASSLAGTSLYNEQFF. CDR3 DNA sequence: TGTGCCAGCAGCTTAGCGGGGACTAGCCTCTACAATGAGCAGTTCTTC.

CDR3 residues: CASSEGTGALPDTQYF. For the CDR3, the DNA is TGCGCCAGCAGTGAGGGAACAGGGGCCCTACCAGATACGCAGTATTTT. The chain has TRBV10-1 and TRBJ2-3; TRBD1 matches at 7 bases. Germline CDR1 is WNHNN and CDR2 is SYGVQD (reference sequence). After removal of 2 bases from V and 4 bases from J, the junction contained 9 bases not matched to a gene. The CDR3 is 16 residues long.

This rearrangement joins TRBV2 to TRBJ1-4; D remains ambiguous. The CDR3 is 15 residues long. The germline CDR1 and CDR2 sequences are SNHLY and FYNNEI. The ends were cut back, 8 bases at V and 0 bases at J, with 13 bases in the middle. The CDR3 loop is CASHLAGTTNEKLFF. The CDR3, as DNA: TGTGCCAGCCATCTCGCCGGGACAACTAATGAAAAACTGTTTTTT.

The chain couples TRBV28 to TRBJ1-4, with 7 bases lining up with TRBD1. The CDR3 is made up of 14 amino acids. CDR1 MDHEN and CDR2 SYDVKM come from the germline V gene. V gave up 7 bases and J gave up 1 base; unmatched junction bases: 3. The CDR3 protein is CASTRQGTNEKLFF. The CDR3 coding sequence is TGTGCCAGCACTAGACAGGGAACTAATGAAAAACTGTTTTTT.

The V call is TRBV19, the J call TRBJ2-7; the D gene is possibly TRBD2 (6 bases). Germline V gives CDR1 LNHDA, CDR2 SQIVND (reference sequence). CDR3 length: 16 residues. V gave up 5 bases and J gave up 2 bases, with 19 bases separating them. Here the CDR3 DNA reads TGTGCCAGTAGTCTTAGCGGTCCGGTGAACGCCTACGAGCAGTACTTC. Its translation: CASSLSGPVNAYEQYF.

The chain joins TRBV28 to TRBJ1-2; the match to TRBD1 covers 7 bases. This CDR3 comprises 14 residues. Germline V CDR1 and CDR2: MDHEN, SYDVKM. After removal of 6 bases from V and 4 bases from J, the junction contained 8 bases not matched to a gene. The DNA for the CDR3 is TGTGCCAGCAGCCCCATAGGACAGGTCTATGGCTACACCTTC. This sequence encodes CASSPIGQVYGYTF.

The CDR3 DNA reads as TGTGCCATCAGTGGGGTTGACAGTTTGAACAAAAACATTCAGTACTTC. Translation gives CAISGVDSLNKNIQYF. The chain employs TRBV10-3 and TRBJ2-4; tentative D call: TRBD1 (5 bases). The V and J ends lost 4 bases and 3 bases respectively, with 16 bases between them. Germline values: CDR1 ENHRY, CDR2 SYGVKD. CDR3 length: 16 amino acids.

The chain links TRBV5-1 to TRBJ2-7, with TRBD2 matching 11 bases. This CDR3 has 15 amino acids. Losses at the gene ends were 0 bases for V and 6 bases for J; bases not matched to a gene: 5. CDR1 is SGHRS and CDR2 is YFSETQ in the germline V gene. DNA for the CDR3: TGCGCCAGCAGCTTGGTGCTAGCGGGAGGAGGCGAGCAGTACTTC. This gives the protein CASSLVLAGGGEQYF.

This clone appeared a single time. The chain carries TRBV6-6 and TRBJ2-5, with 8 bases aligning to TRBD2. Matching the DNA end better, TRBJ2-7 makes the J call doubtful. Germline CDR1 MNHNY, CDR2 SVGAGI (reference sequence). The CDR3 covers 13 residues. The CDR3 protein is CASSGLAPYEQYF. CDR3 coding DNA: TGTGCCAGCAGTGGACTAGCCCCCTACGAGCAGTACTTC.

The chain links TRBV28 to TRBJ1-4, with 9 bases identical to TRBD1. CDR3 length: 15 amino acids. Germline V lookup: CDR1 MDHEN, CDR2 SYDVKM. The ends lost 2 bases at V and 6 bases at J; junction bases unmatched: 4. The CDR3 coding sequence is TGTGCCAGCAGTTTAGGAGGACAGGGGCATGAAAAACTGTTTTTT. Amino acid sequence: CASSLGGQGHEKLFF.

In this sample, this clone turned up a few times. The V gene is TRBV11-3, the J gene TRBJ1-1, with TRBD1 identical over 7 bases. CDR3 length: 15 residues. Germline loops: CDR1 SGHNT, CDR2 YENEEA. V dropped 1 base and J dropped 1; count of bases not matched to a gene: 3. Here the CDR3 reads CASSLGGQTNTEAFF. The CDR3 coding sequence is TGTGCCAGCAGCTTAGGGGGACAGACGAACACTGAAGCTTTCTTT. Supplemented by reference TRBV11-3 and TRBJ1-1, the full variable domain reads EAGVVQSPRYKIIEKKQPVAFWCNPISGHNTLYWYLQNLGQGPELLIRYENEEAVDDSQLPKDRFSAERLKGVDSTLKIQPAELGDSAVYLCASSLGGQTNTEAFFGQGTRLTVV.

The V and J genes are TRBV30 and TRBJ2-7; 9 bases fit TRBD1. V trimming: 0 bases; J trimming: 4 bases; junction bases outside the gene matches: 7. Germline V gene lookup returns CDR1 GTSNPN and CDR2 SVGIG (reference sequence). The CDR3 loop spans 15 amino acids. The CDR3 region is CAWSVGGDRGYEQYF. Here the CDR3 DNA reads TGTGCCTGGAGTGTAGGGGGAGACAGGGGGTACGAGCAGTACTTC.

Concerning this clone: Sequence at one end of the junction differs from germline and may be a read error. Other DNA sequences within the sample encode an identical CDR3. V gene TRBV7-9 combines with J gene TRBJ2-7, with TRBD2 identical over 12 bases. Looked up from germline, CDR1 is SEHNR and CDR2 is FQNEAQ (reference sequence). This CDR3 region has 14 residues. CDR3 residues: CASSLAGGSYEQYF. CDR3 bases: TGTGCCAGCAGCCTAGCGGGAGGGTCGTACGAGCAGTACTTC.

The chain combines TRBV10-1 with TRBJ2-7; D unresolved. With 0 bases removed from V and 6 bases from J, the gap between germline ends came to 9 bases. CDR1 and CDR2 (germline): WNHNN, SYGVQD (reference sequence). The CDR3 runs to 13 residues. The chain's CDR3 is CASSESVGGEQYF. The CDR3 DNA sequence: TGCGCCAGCAGTGAGTCAGTCGGCGGCGAGCAGTACTTC.

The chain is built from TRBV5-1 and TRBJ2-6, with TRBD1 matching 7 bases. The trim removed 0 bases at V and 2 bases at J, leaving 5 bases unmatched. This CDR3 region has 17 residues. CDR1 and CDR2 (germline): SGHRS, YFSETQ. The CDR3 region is CASSLERGGAGANVLTF. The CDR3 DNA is TGCGCCAGCAGCTTGGAAAGAGGGGGCGCTGGGGCCAACGTCCTGACTTTC.

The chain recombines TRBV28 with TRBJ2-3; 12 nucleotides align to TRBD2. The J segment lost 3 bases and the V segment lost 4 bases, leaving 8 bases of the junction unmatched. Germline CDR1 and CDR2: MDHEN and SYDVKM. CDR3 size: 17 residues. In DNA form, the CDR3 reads TGTGCCAGCAGTTCCTTAAGGACTAGCGGGACAACAGATACGCAGTATTTT. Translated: CASSSLRTSGTTDTQYF. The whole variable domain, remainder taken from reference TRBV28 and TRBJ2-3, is DVKVTQSSRYLVKRTGEKVFLECVQDMDHENMFWYRQDPGLGLRLIYFSYDVKMKEKGDIPEGYSVSREKKERFSLILESASTNQTSMYLCASSSLRTSGTTDTQYFGPGTRLTVL.

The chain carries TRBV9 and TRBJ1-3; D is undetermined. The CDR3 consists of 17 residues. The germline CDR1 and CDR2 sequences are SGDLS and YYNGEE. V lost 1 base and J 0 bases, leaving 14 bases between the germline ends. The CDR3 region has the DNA TGTGCCAGCAGCGTAAACAAAGCGAAGGACTCTGGAAACACCATATATTTT. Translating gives CASSVNKAKDSGNTIYF.

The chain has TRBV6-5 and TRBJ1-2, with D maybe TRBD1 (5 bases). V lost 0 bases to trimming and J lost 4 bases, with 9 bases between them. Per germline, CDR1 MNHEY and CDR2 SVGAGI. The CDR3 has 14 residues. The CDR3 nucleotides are TGTGCCAGCAGTTACTCGTTACAGGTCTATGGCTACACCTTC. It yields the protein CASSYSLQVYGYTF.

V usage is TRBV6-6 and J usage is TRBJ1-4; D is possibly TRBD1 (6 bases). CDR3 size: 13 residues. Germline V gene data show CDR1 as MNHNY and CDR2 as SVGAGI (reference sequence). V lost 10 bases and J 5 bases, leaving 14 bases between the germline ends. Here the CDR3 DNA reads TGTGCCACCCGACCTGGACAGAATGAAAAACTGTTTTTT. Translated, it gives CATRPGQNEKLFF.

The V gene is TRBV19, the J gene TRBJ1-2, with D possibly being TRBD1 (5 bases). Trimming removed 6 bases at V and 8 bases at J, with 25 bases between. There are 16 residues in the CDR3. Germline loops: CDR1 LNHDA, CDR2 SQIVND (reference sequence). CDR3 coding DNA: TGTGCCAGTAGCGTGGGGGGGTTTCGACCTGCTAGCGGCTACACCTTC. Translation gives CASSVGGFRPASGYTF. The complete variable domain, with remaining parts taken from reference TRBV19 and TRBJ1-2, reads DGGITQSPKYLFRKEGQNVTLSCEQNLNHDAMYWYRQDPGQGLRLIYYSQIVNDFQKGDIAEGYSVSREKKESFPLTVTSAQKNPTAFYLCASSVGGFRPASGYTFGSGTRLTVV.

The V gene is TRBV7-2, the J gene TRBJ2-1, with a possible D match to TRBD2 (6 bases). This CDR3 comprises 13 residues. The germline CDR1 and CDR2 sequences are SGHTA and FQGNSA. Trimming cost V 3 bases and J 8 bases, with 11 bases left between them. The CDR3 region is CASSLGLWDEQFF. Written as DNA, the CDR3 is TGTGCCAGCAGCTTGGGACTTTGGGATGAGCAGTTCTTC.